The clone carrying this T cell receptor beta chain was seen more than once but under ten times. A second PCR, run for about 7 to 11 cycles, used a sample-barcoded 5' primer plus a J-beta primer mix. TCRdb processed the 5' RACE reads anew with MiXCR; each CDR3 protein has one entry. The table includes around 1,000,000 distinct CDR3 sequences, under 30% detected once. The data are from a study of blood T cells in healthy people across ages. V lost 3 bases and J 0 bases, leaving 15 bases between the germline ends. Per the germline V gene, CDR1 is SGHRS and CDR2 is YFSETQ. The CDR3 has 16 amino acids. The sample also formed part of further work on T cells of mothers and their children. That study adds: Slightly higher but non-significant overlap marked related mother-child pairs versus unrelated pairs.

The origin of this receptor is a girl aged 2-10 years in good health. The J gene is TRBJ1-2, the V gene TRBV5-1; D not certain. Sequencing was done on a sample of blood. Here the CDR3 reads CASSYLEGEANYGYTF. DNA for the CDR3: TGCGCCAGCAGCTACCTCGAGGGTGAAGCTAACTATGGCTACACCTTC.